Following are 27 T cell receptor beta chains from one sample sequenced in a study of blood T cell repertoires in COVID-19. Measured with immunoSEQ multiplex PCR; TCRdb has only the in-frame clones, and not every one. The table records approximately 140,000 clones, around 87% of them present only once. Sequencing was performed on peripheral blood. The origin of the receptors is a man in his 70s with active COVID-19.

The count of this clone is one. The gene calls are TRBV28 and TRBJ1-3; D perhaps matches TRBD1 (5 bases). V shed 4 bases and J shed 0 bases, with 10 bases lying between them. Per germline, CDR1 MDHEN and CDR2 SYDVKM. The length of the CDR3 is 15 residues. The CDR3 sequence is CASSSAGNSGNTIYF. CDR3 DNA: TGTGCCAGCAGTTCCGCAGGGAACTCTGGAAACACCATATATTTT.

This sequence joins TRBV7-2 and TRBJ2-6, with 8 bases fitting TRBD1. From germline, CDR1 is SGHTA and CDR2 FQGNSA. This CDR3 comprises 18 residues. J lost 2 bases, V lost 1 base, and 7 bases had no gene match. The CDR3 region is CASSLDPGGATGANVLTF. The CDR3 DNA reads TGTGCCAGCAGCTTAGACCCAGGGGGCGCAACTGGGGCCAACGTCCTGACTTTC.

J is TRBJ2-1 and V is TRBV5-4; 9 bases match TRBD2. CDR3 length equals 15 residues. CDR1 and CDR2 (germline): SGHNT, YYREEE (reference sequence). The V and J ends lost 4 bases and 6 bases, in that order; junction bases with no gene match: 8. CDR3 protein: CASSRTSGSFNEQFF. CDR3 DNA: TGTGCCAGCAGCCGAACTAGCGGGTCTTTCAATGAGCAGTTCTTC. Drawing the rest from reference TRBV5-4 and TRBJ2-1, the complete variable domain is ETGVTQSPTHLIKTRGQQVTLRCSSQSGHNTVSWYQQALGQGPQFIFQYYREEENGRGNFPPRFSGLQFPNYSSELNVNALELDDSALYLCASSRTSGSFNEQFFGPGTRLTVL.

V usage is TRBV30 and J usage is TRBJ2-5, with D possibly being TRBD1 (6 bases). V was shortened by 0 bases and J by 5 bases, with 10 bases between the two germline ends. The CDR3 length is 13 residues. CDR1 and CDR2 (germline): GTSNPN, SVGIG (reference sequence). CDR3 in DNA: TGTGCCTGGAGTGTGGGCAGGGGCGAGACCCAGTACTTC. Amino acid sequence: CAWSVGRGETQYF.

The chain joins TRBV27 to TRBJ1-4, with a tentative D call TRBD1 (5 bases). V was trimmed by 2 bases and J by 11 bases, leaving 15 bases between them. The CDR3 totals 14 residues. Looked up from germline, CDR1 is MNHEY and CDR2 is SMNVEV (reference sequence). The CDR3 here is CASSLAAGRNKLFF. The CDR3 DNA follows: TGTGCCAGCAGTTTAGCGGCAGGGCGGAATAAACTGTTTTTT.

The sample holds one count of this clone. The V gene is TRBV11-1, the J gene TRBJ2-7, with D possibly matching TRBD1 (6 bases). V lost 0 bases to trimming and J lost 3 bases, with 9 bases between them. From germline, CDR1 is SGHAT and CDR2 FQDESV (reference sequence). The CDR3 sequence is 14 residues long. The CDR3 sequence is CASSLAGTLYEQYF. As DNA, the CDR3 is TGTGCCAGCAGCTTAGCCGGGACACTCTACGAGCAGTACTTC.

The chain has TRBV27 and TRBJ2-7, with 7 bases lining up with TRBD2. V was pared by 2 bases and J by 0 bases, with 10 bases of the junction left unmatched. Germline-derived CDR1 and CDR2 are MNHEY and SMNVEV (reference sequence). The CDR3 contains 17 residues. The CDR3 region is CASSLGLAESFSYEQYF. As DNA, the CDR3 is TGTGCCAGCAGTTTAGGGCTAGCGGAGAGTTTCTCCTACGAGCAGTACTTC.

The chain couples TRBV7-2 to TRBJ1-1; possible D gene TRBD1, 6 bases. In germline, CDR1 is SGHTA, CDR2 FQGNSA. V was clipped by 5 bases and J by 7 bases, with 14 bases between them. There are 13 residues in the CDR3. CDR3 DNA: TGTGCCAGCAGCCCAAATCTCAGGGGTGAAGCTTTCTTT. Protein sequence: CASSPNLRGEAFF.

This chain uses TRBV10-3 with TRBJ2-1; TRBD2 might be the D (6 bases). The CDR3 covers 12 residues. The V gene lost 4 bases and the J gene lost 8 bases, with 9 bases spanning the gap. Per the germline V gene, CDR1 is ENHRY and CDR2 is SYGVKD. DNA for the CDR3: TGTGCCATCAGTGTATCGGGAGATGAGCAGTTCTTC. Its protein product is CAISVSGDEQFF.

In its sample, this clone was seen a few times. The CDR3 coding sequence is TGTGCCAGCAGCTTAGTAGGGACTAGCGGGAGACTCTCCTACAATGAGCAGTTCTTC. Translation gives CASSLVGTSGRLSYNEQFF. The rearrangement uses TRBV7-9 and TRBJ2-1; 14 nucleotides line up with TRBD2. Trimming at V came to 1 base and at J to 0 bases, leaving 5 bases not matched to a gene. CDR3 size: 19 residues. CDR1 and CDR2 (germline): SEHNR, FQNEAQ (reference sequence).

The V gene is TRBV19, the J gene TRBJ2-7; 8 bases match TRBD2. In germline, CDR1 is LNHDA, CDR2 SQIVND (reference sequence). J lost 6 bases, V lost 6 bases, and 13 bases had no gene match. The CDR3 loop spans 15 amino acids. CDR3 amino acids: CASRVGLAKSGEQYF. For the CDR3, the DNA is TGTGCCAGTAGGGTCGGACTAGCAAAAAGTGGCGAGCAGTACTTC.

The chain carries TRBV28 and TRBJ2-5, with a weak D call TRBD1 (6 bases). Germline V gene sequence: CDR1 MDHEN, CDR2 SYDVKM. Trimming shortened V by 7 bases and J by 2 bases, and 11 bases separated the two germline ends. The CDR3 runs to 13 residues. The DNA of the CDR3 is TGTGCCAGCAACCCAGGGGAACAAGAGACCCAGTACTTC. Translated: CASNPGEQETQYF.

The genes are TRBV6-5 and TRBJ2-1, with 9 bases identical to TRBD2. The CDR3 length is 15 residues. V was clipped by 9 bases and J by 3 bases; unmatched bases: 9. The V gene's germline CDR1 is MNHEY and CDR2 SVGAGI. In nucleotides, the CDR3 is TGTGCCAGTCGTTTAGCGGGAGCAGGCTACAATGAGCAGTTCTTC. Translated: CASRLAGAGYNEQFF.

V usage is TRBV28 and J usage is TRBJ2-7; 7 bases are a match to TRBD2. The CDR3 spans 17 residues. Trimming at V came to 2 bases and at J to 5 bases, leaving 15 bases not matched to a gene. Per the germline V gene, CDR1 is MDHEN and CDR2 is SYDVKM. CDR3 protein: CASSLRPFGRGGHEQYF. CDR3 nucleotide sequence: TGTGCCAGCAGTTTACGCCCCTTTGGGAGGGGCGGCCACGAGCAGTACTTC.

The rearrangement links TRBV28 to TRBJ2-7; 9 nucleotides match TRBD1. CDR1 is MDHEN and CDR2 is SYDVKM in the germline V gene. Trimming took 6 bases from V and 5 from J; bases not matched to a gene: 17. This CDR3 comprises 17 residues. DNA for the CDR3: TGTGCCAGCAGCCCCCTTATGGGACAGGGTAGGTCCCACGAGCAGTACTTC. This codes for CASSPLMGQGRSHEQYF.

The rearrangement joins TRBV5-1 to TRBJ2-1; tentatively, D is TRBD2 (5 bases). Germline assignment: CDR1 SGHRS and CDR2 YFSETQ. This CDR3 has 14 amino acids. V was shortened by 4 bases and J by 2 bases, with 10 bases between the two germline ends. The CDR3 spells CASSVDYTYNEQFF. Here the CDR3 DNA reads TGCGCCAGCAGCGTTGACTACACCTACAATGAGCAGTTCTTC.

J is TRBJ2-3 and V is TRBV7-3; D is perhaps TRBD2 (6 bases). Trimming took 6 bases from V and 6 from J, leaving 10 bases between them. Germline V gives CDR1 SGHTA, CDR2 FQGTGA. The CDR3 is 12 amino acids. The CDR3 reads CASRDYSDTQYF. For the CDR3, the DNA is TGTGCCAGCAGGGACTACTCGGATACGCAGTATTTT. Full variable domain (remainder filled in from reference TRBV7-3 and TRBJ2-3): GAGVSQTPSNKVTEKGKYVELRCDPISGHTALYWYRQSLGQGPEFLIYFQGTGAADDSGLPNDRFFAVRPEGSVSTLKIQRTERGDSAVYLCASRDYSDTQYFGPGTRLTVL.

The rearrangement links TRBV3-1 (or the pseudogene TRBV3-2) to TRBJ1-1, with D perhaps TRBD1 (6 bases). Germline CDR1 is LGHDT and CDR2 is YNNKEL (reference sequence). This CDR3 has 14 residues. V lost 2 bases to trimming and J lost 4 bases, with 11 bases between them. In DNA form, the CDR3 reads TGTGCCAGCAGCCAACGGGGGGGCCGCACTGAAGCTTTCTTT. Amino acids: CASSQRGGRTEAFF.

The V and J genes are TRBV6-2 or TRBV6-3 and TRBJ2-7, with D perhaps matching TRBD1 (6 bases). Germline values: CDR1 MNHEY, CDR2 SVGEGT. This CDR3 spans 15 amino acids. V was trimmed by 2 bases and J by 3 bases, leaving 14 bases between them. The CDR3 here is CASSYGSDRYYEQYF. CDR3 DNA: TGTGCCAGCAGTTACGGTTCGGACAGATACTACGAGCAGTACTTC.

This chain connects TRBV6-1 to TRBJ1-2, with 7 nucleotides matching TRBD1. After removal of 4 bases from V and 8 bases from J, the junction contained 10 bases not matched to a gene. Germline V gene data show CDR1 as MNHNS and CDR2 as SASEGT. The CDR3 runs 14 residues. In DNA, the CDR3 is TGTGCCAGCAGTGCAGCGGGACAGAGGTCAGGCTACACCTTC. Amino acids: CASSAAGQRSGYTF.

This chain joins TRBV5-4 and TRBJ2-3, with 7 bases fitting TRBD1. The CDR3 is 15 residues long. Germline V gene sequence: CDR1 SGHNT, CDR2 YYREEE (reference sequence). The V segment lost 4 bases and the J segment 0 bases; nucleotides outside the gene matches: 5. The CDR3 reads CASSLDRSSTDTQYF. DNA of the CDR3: TGTGCCAGCAGCCTGGACAGGTCTAGCACAGATACGCAGTATTTT.

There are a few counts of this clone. CDR3 protein: CASSPVSGSQETQYF. DNA for the CDR3: TGCGCCAGCTCCCCGGTTAGCGGGAGTCAAGAGACCCAGTACTTC. This chain uses TRBV5-1 with TRBJ2-5; 9 nucleotides line up with TRBD2. The junction had 9 bases not matched to a gene; V was cut back by 7 bases and J by 2 bases. Germline V gives CDR1 SGHRS, CDR2 YFSETQ. CDR3 length: 15 amino acids.

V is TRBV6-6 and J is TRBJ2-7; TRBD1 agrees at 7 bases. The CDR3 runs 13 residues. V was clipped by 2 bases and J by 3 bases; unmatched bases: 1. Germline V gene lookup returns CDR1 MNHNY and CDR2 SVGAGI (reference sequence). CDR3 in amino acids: CASSYRDSYEQYF. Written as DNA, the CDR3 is TGTGCCAGCAGTTACCGGGACAGCTACGAGCAGTACTTC.

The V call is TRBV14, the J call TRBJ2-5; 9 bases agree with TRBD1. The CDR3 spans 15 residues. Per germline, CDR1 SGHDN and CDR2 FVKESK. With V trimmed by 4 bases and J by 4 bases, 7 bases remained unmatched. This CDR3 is CASSLQGAYLETQYF. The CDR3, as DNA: TGTGCCAGCAGCCTACAGGGGGCTTATCTAGAGACCCAGTACTTC.

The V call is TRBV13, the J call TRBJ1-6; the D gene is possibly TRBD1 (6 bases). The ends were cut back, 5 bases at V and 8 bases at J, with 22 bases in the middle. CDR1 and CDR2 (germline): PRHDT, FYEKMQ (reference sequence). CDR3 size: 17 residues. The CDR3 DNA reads TGTGCCAGCAGCCGCGCTAGATACAGGGCTTCGGATTCACCCCTCCACTTT. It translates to CASSRARYRASDSPLHF.

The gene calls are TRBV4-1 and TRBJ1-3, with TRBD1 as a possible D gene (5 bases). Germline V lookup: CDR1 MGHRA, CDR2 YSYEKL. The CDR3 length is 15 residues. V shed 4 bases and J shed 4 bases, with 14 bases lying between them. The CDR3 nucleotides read TGCGCCAGCAGCCTTCGGGACTGGTTAGGAAACACCATATATTTT. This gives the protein CASSLRDWLGNTIYF.

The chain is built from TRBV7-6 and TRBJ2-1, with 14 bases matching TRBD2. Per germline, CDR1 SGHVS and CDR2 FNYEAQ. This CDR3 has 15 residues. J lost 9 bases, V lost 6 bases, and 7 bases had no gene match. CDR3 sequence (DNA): TGTGCCAGCAGTCGACTAGCGGGAGGGGTGGGTGAGCAGTTCTTC. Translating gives CASSRLAGGVGEQFF.